This entry concerns a single TCR beta chain. Primed by a sample-barcoded 5' primer and a J-beta primer mix, a second PCR proceeded for about 7 to 12 cycles. One entry per CDR3 protein, called by TCRdb with MiXCR from the 5' RACE reads. The data hold 1,300,000 or so distinct CDR3 sequences, with approximately 59% observed a single time. Germline-derived CDR1 and CDR2 are MNHEY and SMNVEV (reference sequence). The CDR3 has 13 residues. Trimming cost V 3 bases and J 2 bases, with 7 bases left between them. This specimen comes from a study of blood T cells in healthy people across ages. This sequence joins TRBV27 and TRBJ1-2, with unresolved D. The receptor was isolated from a man younger than 30 in good health. Sequencing used blood. CDR3 sequence: CASSFGTNYGYTF. For the CDR3, the DNA is TGTGCCAGCAGTTTTGGAACCAACTATGGCTACACCTTC.